The 10 T cell receptor beta chains presented below share a single source sample, sequenced in a study of blood T cell repertoires in COVID-19. This table comes from immunoSEQ multiplex PCR, and its TCRdb copy is limited to in-frame clones, with some not included. The data contain around 200,000 clones, around 84% of them singletons. Sequences were obtained from peripheral blood. All receptors derive from a man aged 35 to 55 with active or convalescent COVID-19.

This chain uses TRBV10-3 with TRBJ1-5, with a possible D match to TRBD1 (5 bases). V lost 6 bases and J 4 bases, leaving 10 bases between the germline ends. CDR3 size: 13 residues. From germline, CDR1 is ENHRY and CDR2 SYGVKD. The chain's CDR3 is CAISDSENQPQHF. CDR3 coding DNA: TGTGCCATCAGCGACAGCGAGAATCAGCCCCAGCATTTT.

This clone has just a few counts. The chain carries TRBV5-1 and TRBJ2-1; perhaps TRBD2 as D (5 bases). The V end was cut by 1 base, the J end by 6 bases, with 17 bases between. Germline CDR1 and CDR2: SGHRS and YFSETQ. This CDR3 region has 16 residues. The CDR3 DNA reads TGCGCCAGCAGCTTGAACGCGGGCTCACCTGTCAATGAGCAGTTCTTC. This encodes CASSLNAGSPVNEQFF.

The V call is TRBV4-2, the J call TRBJ1-6; the match to TRBD1 covers 10 bases. This CDR3 spans 15 amino acids. Trimming at V came to 6 bases and at J to 9 bases, leaving 8 bases not matched to a gene. Germline CDR1 LGHNA, CDR2 YNFKEQ. Here the CDR3 reads CASRRTGTGVSPLHF. The CDR3 DNA is TGTGCCAGCAGGCGCACCGGGACAGGGGTTTCACCCCTCCACTTT.

The chain links TRBV5-4 to TRBJ1-6; D gene unclear. Germline CDR1 is SGHNT and CDR2 is YYREEE (reference sequence). V lost 0 bases and J lost 9, with 13 bases in between. This CDR3 contains 15 residues. The CDR3 is CASSLEGSQISPLHF. In nucleotides, the CDR3 is TGTGCCAGCAGCTTGGAAGGGAGTCAGATTTCACCCCTCCACTTT. The full variable domain, with the rest looked up from reference TRBV5-4 and TRBJ1-6, is ETGVTQSPTHLIKTRGQQVTLRCSSQSGHNTVSWYQQALGQGPQFIFQYYREEENGRGNFPPRFSGLQFPNYSSELNVNALELDDSALYLCASSLEGSQISPLHFGNGTRLTVT.

The chain carries TRBV18 and TRBJ2-7; the D gene is possibly TRBD1 (5 bases). Per the germline V gene, CDR1 is KGHSH and CDR2 is LQKENI. Trimming stripped 0 bases from V and 2 bases from J, with 14 bases between. The CDR3 sequence is 16 residues long. CDR3 in amino acids: CASSPPNTLGAYEQYF. The CDR3 DNA is TGTGCCAGCTCACCACCGAACACCCTAGGGGCCTACGAGCAGTACTTC.

The chain couples TRBV11-3 to TRBJ1-3; 7 nucleotides line up with TRBD1. The CDR3 runs to 16 residues. V lost 0 bases to trimming and J lost 2 bases; unmatched junction nucleotides: 4. The germline V gene has CDR1 SGHNT and CDR2 YENEEA. In DNA form, the CDR3 reads TGTGCCAGCAGCTTAGACCTTACAGGGGCTGGAAACACCATATATTTT. Translation: CASSLDLTGAGNTIYF. Full variable domain (rest looked up from reference TRBV11-3 and TRBJ1-3): EAGVVQSPRYKIIEKKQPVAFWCNPISGHNTLYWYLQNLGQGPELLIRYENEEAVDDSQLPKDRFSAERLKGVDSTLKIQPAELGDSAVYLCASSLDLTGAGNTIYFGEGSWLTVV.

This chain links TRBV11-3 with TRBJ1-1, with 9 positions matching TRBD1. Germline loops: CDR1 SGHNT, CDR2 YENEEA. The length of the CDR3 is 15 residues. Unmatched junction bases numbered 2, after V lost 3 bases and J lost 0 bases. Here the CDR3 DNA reads TGTGCCAGCAGCTTTGGGACAGGGATGAACACTGAAGCTTTCTTT. Translated: CASSFGTGMNTEAFF.

The rearrangement links TRBV27 to TRBJ1-5; tentatively, D is TRBD1 (6 bases). Trimming removed 4 bases from V and 6 bases from J, with 13 bases in between. The CDR3 is made up of 14 amino acids. Looked up from germline, CDR1 is MNHEY and CDR2 is SMNVEV (reference sequence). CDR3 sequence reads: CASSSGGAGQPQHF. CDR3 coding DNA: TGTGCCAGCAGTTCTGGGGGGGCCGGTCAGCCCCAGCATTTT.

The chain employs TRBV3-1 (or the pseudogene TRBV3-2) and TRBJ2-7, with TRBD2 identical over 11 bases. The trim removed 0 bases at V and 1 base at J, leaving 5 bases unmatched. From germline, CDR1 is LGHDT and CDR2 YNNKEL (reference sequence). CDR3 length: 17 residues. The CDR3 loop is CASSQERLAGPSYEQYF. The DNA for the CDR3 is TGTGCCAGCAGCCAAGAGCGACTAGCGGGGCCATCCTACGAGCAGTACTTC.

The rearrangement links TRBV14 to TRBJ1-2; no clear D. The length of the CDR3 is 13 residues. Looked up from germline, CDR1 is SGHDN and CDR2 is FVKESK. The V and J ends lost 2 bases and 3 bases respectively, with 7 bases between them. This chain's CDR3 is CASSQNSYYGYTF. For the CDR3, the DNA is TGTGCCAGCAGCCAAAACAGCTACTATGGCTACACCTTC.